This section outlines one TCR beta chain sequence together with its context. The record originates from a study of T-cell reconstitution after alpha-beta-depleted transplantation in children. Preparation of the TCRbeta library used unique molecular identifiers. TCRdb re-called the PCR reads through MiXCR, storing one row per CDR3 protein. The table shows roughly 300,000 distinct CDR3 sequences, with 10% occurring only once. The CDR3 has 19 residues. Germline V gene lookup returns CDR1 SQVTM and CDR2 ANQGSEA. V was pared by 5 bases and J by 1 base, with 11 bases of the junction left unmatched. The specimen was PBMCs from the stem cell graft donor, collected from the stem cell graft. The chain carries TRBV29-1 and TRBJ2-1; TRBD2 agrees at 16 bases. This TCR was recovered from a human donor who donated a stem cell graft to a child with acute lymphoblastic leukemia. Written as DNA, the CDR3 is TGCAGCGTTCTCATTACGGGACTAGCGGGAGGGGTTTCCTACAATGAGCAGTTCTTC. Its translation: CSVLITGLAGGVSYNEQFF.